What follows are 14 T cell receptor beta chains derived from one specimen sequenced in a study of human T cells and chemical hapten exposure. From the RACE reads, TCRdb called clonotypes with MiXCR, one entry per CDR3 protein. The data hold 65,000 to 80,000 distinct CDR3 sequences, with over 6.5% observed a single time. Time point reported: healthy volunteer bleed at 6 weeks. From whole blood left unfractionated, total RNA was extracted. The sequenced sample consisted of whole blood. These receptors were obtained from a male donor in good health. Some clones in this sample may be carry-over from other donors' samples.

The CDR3 coding sequence is TGTGCCAGCAGCGAGGGGGCTAATTCCTACGAGCAGTACTTC. Protein sequence: CASSEGANSYEQYF. The chain combines TRBV4-2 with TRBJ2-7; 7 bases line up with TRBD1. After removal of 5 bases from V and 1 base from J, the junction contained 5 bases not matched to a gene. This CDR3 contains 14 residues. Germline loops: CDR1 LGHNA, CDR2 YNFKEQ.

This clonotype has at least ten counts. The V gene is TRBV2, the J gene TRBJ2-7; D is possibly TRBD1 (6 bases). CDR3 length: 14 residues. Germline CDR1 SNHLY, CDR2 FYNNEI. Trimming took 3 bases from V and 4 from J, leaving 13 bases between them. This CDR3 reads CASSDFQGRYEQYF. CDR3 nucleotides: TGTGCCAGCAGTGATTTCCAGGGGCGGTACGAGCAGTACTTC.

This clonotype has just a few counts. The chain is built from TRBV5-4 and TRBJ1-6; a possible D gene is TRBD1 (5 bases). Germline CDR1 reads SGHNT; CDR2 reads YYREEE (reference sequence). Trimming left V 0 bases short and J 6 bases short, with 13 bases between. The CDR3 runs to 16 residues. The CDR3 coding sequence is TGTGCCAGCAGCTTGGGACGGGACCGTTTTAATTCACCCCTCCACTTT. Residues: CASSLGRDRFNSPLHF. Based on the CDR3 plus reference TRBV5-4 and TRBJ1-6, the full variable domain is ETGVTQSPTHLIKTRGQQVTLRCSSQSGHNTVSWYQQALGQGPQFIFQYYREEENGRGNFPPRFSGLQFPNYSSELNVNALELDDSALYLCASSLGRDRFNSPLHFGNGTRLTVT.

This sequence joins TRBV6-1 and TRBJ2-7, with D unclear. The germline gives CDR1 MNHNS, CDR2 SASEGT. This CDR3 is 9 amino acids long. V lost 10 bases and J 7 bases, leaving 8 bases between the germline ends. The CDR3 reads CATGREQYF. CDR3 bases: TGTGCCACCGGGCGGGAGCAGTACTTC.

This clonotype turned up a few times. V gene TRBV12-3 or TRBV12-4 combines with J gene TRBJ2-7; tentatively, D is TRBD1 (6 bases). Trimming took off 4 bases at V and 9 bases at J, with 19 bases between the two ends. The CDR3 spans 14 residues. The CDR3 region is CASSYGQRALWQYF. CDR3 sequence (DNA): TGTGCCAGCAGTTATGGACAGAGGGCCCTTTGGCAGTACTTC.

The rearrangement links TRBV20-1 to TRBJ2-5, with 13 bases fitting TRBD2. This CDR3 comprises 15 residues. The germline V gene has CDR1 DFQATT and CDR2 SNEGSKA (reference sequence). Trimming cost V 4 bases and J 3 bases; bases outside gene matches: 5. The CDR3 DNA sequence: TGCAGTGCTACAAGGACTAGCGGGAGAGAAGAGACCCAGTACTTC. This encodes CSATRTSGREETQYF.

This chain links TRBV18 with TRBJ2-1; TRBD1 aligns across 8 bases. Germline-derived CDR1 and CDR2 are KGHSH and LQKENI. There are 14 residues in the CDR3. V was pared by 3 bases and J by 8 bases, with 6 bases of the junction left unmatched. The CDR3, as DNA: TGTGCCAGCTCACCGCAGACAGGGGTAGATGAGCAGTTCTTC. As protein: CASSPQTGVDEQFF. The full variable domain, its missing parts supplied by reference TRBV18 and TRBJ2-1, is NAGVMQNPRHLVRRRGQEARLRCSPMKGHSHVYWYRQLPEEGLKFMVYLQKENIIDESGMPKERFSAEFPKEGPSILRIQQVVRGDSAAYFCASSPQTGVDEQFFGPGTRLTVL.

There are a few counts of this clonotype. This sequence joins TRBV7-2 and TRBJ2-5; 9 bases map to TRBD2. The germline CDR1 and CDR2 sequences are SGHTA and FQGNSA. The CDR3 has 14 residues. Germline trimming cut 8 bases from V and 1 base from J; bases unmatched to any gene: 5. CDR3 sequence: CASRVREGQETQYF. The CDR3 nucleotides are TGTGCCAGCCGTGTGCGGGAGGGCCAAGAGACCCAGTACTTC.

This clonotype was seen more than once but under ten times. The J gene is TRBJ1-1, the V gene TRBV9; TRBD1 might be the D (6 bases). Trimming pared 2 bases from V and 2 bases from J, leaving 10 bases between. This CDR3 is 14 amino acids long. Germline CDR1 and CDR2: SGDLS and YYNGEE. As DNA, the CDR3 is TGTGCCAGCAGCGTTCGGGACACTAACACTGAAGCTTTCTTT. Encoded protein: CASSVRDTNTEAFF.

The chain uses TRBV10-2 and TRBJ2-7, with TRBD2 matching over 10 bases. The CDR3 has 17 amino acids. Unmatched junction bases numbered 7, after V lost 0 bases and J lost 2 bases. Germline CDR1 reads WSHSY; CDR2 reads SAAADI. The CDR3 coding sequence is TGCGCCAGCAGTGAGTCACTAGCGGGAACAGCCCCCTACGAGCAGTACTTC. Its translation is CASSESLAGTAPYEQYF.

The table lists this clonotype with a few counts. The chain carries TRBV7-6 and TRBJ2-4, with D maybe TRBD2 (6 bases). The ends were cut back, 1 base at V and 9 bases at J, with 16 bases in the middle. The CDR3 runs to 15 residues. The germline V gene encodes CDR1 SGHVS and CDR2 FNYEAQ. The CDR3: CASSLEAPGGTIQYF. CDR3 nucleotides: TGTGCCAGCAGCTTAGAGGCTCCAGGAGGGACCATTCAGTACTTC.

This clonotype was seen only a few times. J is TRBJ1-6 and V is TRBV12-3 or TRBV12-4; 9 bases are a match to TRBD1. V dropped 4 bases and J dropped 8; count of bases not matched to a gene: 3. This CDR3 has 14 amino acids. CDR3 sequence: CASSSTGGDSPLHF. The CDR3 region has the DNA TGTGCCAGCAGTTCGACAGGGGGAGATTCACCCCTCCACTTT.

In its sample, this clonotype was seen many times. The chain couples TRBV12-3 or TRBV12-4 to TRBJ2-1, with D tentatively TRBD1 (6 bases). CDR3 size: 17 residues. The ends were cut back, 5 bases at V and 6 bases at J, with 23 bases in the middle. The CDR3 DNA reads as TGTGCCAGCAGTGAGACACTTCCGACAGGTCTGGTCAATGAGCAGTTCTTC. This translates into CASSETLPTGLVNEQFF.

This clonotype was seen many times. J is TRBJ2-3 and V is TRBV20-1; D possibly corresponds to TRBD1 (5 bases). The CDR3 loop spans 14 amino acids. Per germline, CDR1 DFQATT and CDR2 SNEGSKA (reference sequence). Trimming cost V 3 bases and J 3 bases, with 13 bases left between them. This chain's CDR3 is CSASEQDSTDTQYF. The CDR3 region has the DNA TGCAGTGCTAGTGAACAGGATTCGACAGATACGCAGTATTTT.